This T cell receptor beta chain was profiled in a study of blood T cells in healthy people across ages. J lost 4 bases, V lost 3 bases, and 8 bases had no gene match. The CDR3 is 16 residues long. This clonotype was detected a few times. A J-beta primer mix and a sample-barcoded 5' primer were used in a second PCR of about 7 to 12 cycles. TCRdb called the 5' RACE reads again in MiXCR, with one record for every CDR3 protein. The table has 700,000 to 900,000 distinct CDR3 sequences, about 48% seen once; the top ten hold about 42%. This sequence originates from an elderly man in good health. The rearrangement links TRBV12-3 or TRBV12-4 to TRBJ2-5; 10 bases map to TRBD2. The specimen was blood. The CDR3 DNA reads TGTGCCAGCAGTTTCTCTGGGAGCGGGAGGGTAGAGACCCAGTACTTC. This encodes CASSFSGSGRVETQYF.